The 27 T cell receptor beta chains below were found in one sample sequenced in a study of beta chain features in type 1 diabetes. Study results and limitations: Moderately but significantly shorter TCRB CDR3s were found in Type 1 diabetes patients in all four CD4+ subsets.

For these receptors, no antigen is known. Of the isolated RNA, all was reverse transcribed, and so the sequenced material was expressed TCRB transcripts. Data came from immunoSEQ multiplex PCR; TCRdb stores just in-frame clones and leaves some out. Of about 640,000 clones listed, around 12% are singletons. The sample was naive CD4+ T cells from blood. The receptor set was obtained from a man younger than 40 with type 1 diabetes.

In its sample, this clone was seen a few times. The chain's CDR3 is CSVDSWRKYNEQFF. The CDR3 DNA is TGCAGCGTTGATTCTTGGAGAAAATACAATGAGCAGTTCTTC. The chain couples TRBV29-1 to TRBJ2-1; D not certain. V lost 3 bases, J lost 4 bases, and 13 bases lay in between. This CDR3 spans 14 amino acids. Germline loops: CDR1 SQVTM, CDR2 ANQGSEA.

V usage is TRBV7-2 and J usage is TRBJ2-3, with D tentatively TRBD2 (5 bases). V gave up 2 bases and J gave up 2 bases, with 11 bases separating them. Germline V gives CDR1 SGHTA, CDR2 FQGNSA. The CDR3 has 15 amino acids. This chain's CDR3 is CASSLSSADTDTQYF. The CDR3 DNA is TGTGCCAGCAGCTTAAGTAGCGCGGACACAGATACGCAGTATTTT.

The chain is built from TRBV4-3 and TRBJ1-6; maybe TRBD1 (6 bases). Germline V gene data show CDR1 as LGHNA and CDR2 as YSLEER. This CDR3 comprises 16 residues. V was pared by 1 base and J by 10 bases, with 17 bases between. CDR3: CASSQGFGTRRSPLHF. CDR3 DNA: TGCGCCAGCAGCCAAGGGTTTGGGACACGTCGGTCACCCCTCCACTTT.

This clone has only a few counts. V and J are TRBV14 and TRBJ1-2, with unresolved D. There are 15 residues in the CDR3. With 4 bases removed from V and 1 base from J, the gap between germline ends came to 13 bases. CDR1 is SGHDN, CDR2 FVKESK, per germline. This CDR3 reads CASSPFEGLNYGYTF. CDR3 nucleotides: TGTGCCAGCAGCCCGTTCGAGGGTCTTAACTATGGCTACACCTTC. The entire variable domain, with the rest obtained from reference TRBV14 and TRBJ1-2, is as follows: EAGVTQFPSHSVIEKGQTVTLRCDPISGHDNLYWYRRVMGKEIKFLLHFVKESKQDESGMPNNRFLAERTGGTYSTLKVQPAELEDSGVYFCASSPFEGLNYGYTFGSGTRLTVV.

This clone was observed a few times. This chain links TRBV9 with TRBJ2-5; D call uncertain. The V gene's germline CDR1 is SGDLS and CDR2 YYNGEE. The V gene lost 0 bases and the J gene lost 2 bases, with 8 bases spanning the gap. The CDR3 loop spans 14 amino acids. The DNA for the CDR3 is TGTGCCAGCAGCGTAGGACACTTACAAGAGACCCAGTACTTC. Its protein product is CASSVGHLQETQYF.

This clone was picked up a small number of times. V and J are TRBV15 and TRBJ2-1; 8 nucleotides line up with TRBD2. The CDR3 extends over 17 amino acids. Germline V gene sequence: CDR1 LNHNV, CDR2 YYDKDF (reference sequence). Unmatched junction bases numbered 10, after V lost 4 bases and J lost 2 bases. Here the CDR3 reads CATSTPGSGGPYNEQFF. CDR3 DNA sequence: TGTGCCACCAGCACGCCTGGGTCGGGGGGGCCCTACAATGAGCAGTTCTTC.

This chain links TRBV4-2 with TRBJ1-5; perhaps TRBD1 as D (5 bases). V was clipped by 0 bases and J by 7 bases, with 7 bases between them. Germline CDR1 and CDR2: LGHNA and YNFKEQ. The CDR3 sequence is 13 residues long. The CDR3 DNA reads as TGTGCCAGCAGCCAAGACAACAGGCAGCCCCAGCATTTT. This sequence encodes CASSQDNRQPQHF.

The V call is TRBV7-2, the J call TRBJ1-5; D gene ambiguous. Germline V gives CDR1 SGHTA, CDR2 FQGNSA. V dropped 1 base and J dropped 3 bases, with 13 bases sitting between them. This CDR3 comprises 16 residues. The CDR3 DNA is TGTGCCAGCAGCTTAGGTGTCCCCGGAGACAATCAGCCCCAGCATTTT. Its translation is CASSLGVPGDNQPQHF.

A few counts support this clone. The rearrangement uses TRBV11-2 and TRBJ2-2; D is unresolved. The length of the CDR3 is 13 residues. Per germline, CDR1 SGHAT and CDR2 FQNNGV. V was shortened by 5 bases and J by 9 bases, with 13 bases between the two germline ends. The CDR3 region has the DNA TGTGCCAGCAGCAACAACCCCGGACGGGAGCTGTTTTTT. This gives the protein CASSNNPGRELFF.

With respect to this clone: Additional DNA sequences in this sample encode the identical CDR3. The V call is TRBV6-1, the J call TRBJ1-5; the D is unclear. This CDR3 region has 13 residues. V lost 2 bases and J 4 bases, leaving 6 bases between the germline ends. Germline-derived CDR1 and CDR2 are MNHNS and SASEGT. In nucleotides, the CDR3 is TGTGCCAGCAGTGAATGGGGTAATCAGCCCCAGCATTTT. Translation: CASSEWGNQPQHF.

As for this clone: The junction shows a germline mismatch at one end, possibly a read error. V usage is TRBV7-2 and J usage is TRBJ2-3; a weak D match, TRBD2 (5 bases). The CDR3 spans 14 residues. Germline V CDR1 and CDR2: SGHTA, FQGNSA. Here the CDR3 reads CASSLEASRDTQYF. As DNA, the CDR3 is TGTGCCAGCAGCTTAGAGGCTAGCAGAGATACGCAGTATTTT. Together with reference TRBV7-2 and TRBJ2-3, the CDR3 gives the full variable domain: GAGVSQSPSNKVTEKGKDVELRCDPISGHTALYWYRQSLGQGLEFLIYFQGNSAPDKSGLPSDRFSAERTGGSVSTLTIQRTQQEDSAVYLCASSLEASRDTQYFGPGTRLTVL.

This clone was found a few times. V gene TRBV30 combines with J gene TRBJ2-2; D gene unclear. The CDR3 has 13 residues. The V gene's germline CDR1 is GTSNPN and CDR2 SVGIG (reference sequence). V was trimmed by 3 bases and J by 4 bases, leaving 9 bases between them. The CDR3, as DNA: TGTGCCTGGAGCGTCCAGACCACCGGGGAGCTGTTTTTT. It encodes CAWSVQTTGELFF.

This rearrangement joins TRBV4-3 to TRBJ1-2, with D hard to call. Germline V CDR1 and CDR2: LGHNA, YSLEER. CDR3 size: 15 residues. The V and J ends lost 0 bases and 1 base respectively, with 9 bases between them. The CDR3 loop is CASSQEGQDNYGYTF. The DNA for the CDR3 is TGCGCCAGCAGCCAAGAAGGGCAGGATAACTATGGCTACACCTTC.

The table lists this clone with a few counts. This sequence joins TRBV10-3 and TRBJ1-6, with 8 bases fitting TRBD1. Losses at the gene ends were 6 bases for V and 5 bases for J; bases not matched to a gene: 6. The CDR3 is 15 amino acids. Per the germline V gene, CDR1 is ENHRY and CDR2 is SYGVKD. In DNA, the CDR3 is TGTGCCATCAGACAGGGGGTCCAGAATAATTCACCCCTCCACTTT. It specifies CAIRQGVQNNSPLHF.

V gene TRBV14 combines with J gene TRBJ2-5; no reliable D call. V was trimmed by 1 base and J by 2 bases, leaving 11 bases between them. Germline lookup yields CDR1 SGHDN and CDR2 FVKESK. This CDR3 spans 15 amino acids. The CDR3 protein is CASSQGIFRQETQYF. In DNA, the CDR3 is TGTGCCAGCAGCCAAGGGATCTTCAGACAAGAGACCCAGTACTTC.

The chain employs TRBV25-1 and TRBJ1-5; 7 nucleotides align to TRBD1. Germline V CDR1 and CDR2: MGHDK, SYGVNS. The CDR3 consists of 15 residues. The J segment lost 5 bases and the V segment lost 9 bases, leaving 13 bases of the junction unmatched. The CDR3 here is CASTGTDKGDQPQHF. CDR3 in DNA: TGTGCCAGTACCGGGACAGATAAAGGGGATCAGCCCCAGCATTTT.

The chain links TRBV6-5 to TRBJ2-2; D uncertain. V was shortened by 10 bases and J by 2 bases, with 14 bases between the two germline ends. This CDR3 is built from 14 residues. The germline gives CDR1 MNHEY, CDR2 SVGAGI. DNA of the CDR3: TGTGCCACATCAAGGGCCTCAAACACCGGGGAGCTGTTTTTT. It is translated as CATSRASNTGELFF.

This clone was counted a few times. V gene TRBV28 combines with J gene TRBJ2-7; D ambiguous. Germline CDR1 is MDHEN and CDR2 is SYDVKM. This CDR3 region has 14 residues. Between the trimmed V and J ends, which lost 8 bases and 0 bases, there was a span of 14 bases. CDR3 region: CASAPHSSSYEQYF. CDR3 in DNA: TGTGCCAGCGCTCCCCACAGCAGCTCCTACGAGCAGTACTTC.

This chain joins TRBV28 and TRBJ2-7, with unresolved D. V was pared by 3 bases and J by 0 bases, with 9 bases between. This CDR3 has 14 residues. Germline CDR1 MDHEN, CDR2 SYDVKM. The CDR3 region is CASSLAVVSYEQYF. The CDR3 region has the DNA TGTGCCAGCAGTTTGGCGGTGGTCTCCTACGAGCAGTACTTC.

This clone was found a few times. The chain employs TRBV10-3 and TRBJ2-5; 7 nucleotides match TRBD2. This CDR3 comprises 15 residues. Trimming took 0 bases from V and 4 from J; bases not matched to a gene: 5. In germline, CDR1 is ENHRY, CDR2 SYGVKD. DNA of the CDR3: TGTGCCATCAGTGAGTCGAAAGGGGAGGGAGAGACCCAGTACTTC. Translation: CAISESKGEGETQYF.

This clone was counted between two and nine times. The gene calls are TRBV11-3 and TRBJ1-2; no clear D gene. Trimming took 1 base from V and 4 from J, leaving 4 bases between them. This CDR3 is built from 12 residues. Germline CDR1 reads SGHNT; CDR2 reads YENEEA. The CDR3 nucleotides read TGTGCCAGCAGCTTAGGTGCCTATGGCTACACCTTC. This translates into CASSLGAYGYTF.

This clone appeared a few times. This sequence joins TRBV10-3 and TRBJ1-1, with 7 bases lining up with TRBD1. V was pared by 8 bases and J by 4 bases, with 7 bases of the junction left unmatched. The CDR3 runs to 13 residues. Germline V gene lookup returns CDR1 ENHRY and CDR2 SYGVKD. The CDR3 spells CAIGQTGRTEAFF. CDR3 nucleotide sequence: TGTGCCATCGGACAGACAGGGCGCACTGAAGCTTTCTTT.

The chain combines TRBV5-4 with TRBJ1-6; tentatively, D is TRBD1 (6 bases). The germline V gene has CDR1 SGHNT and CDR2 YYREEE (reference sequence). The CDR3 contains 14 residues. Trimming took off 1 base at V and 7 bases at J, with 9 bases between the two ends. This CDR3 reads CASSLRQGNSPLHF. In nucleotides, the CDR3 is TGTGCCAGCAGCTTGCGGCAGGGGAATTCACCCCTCCACTTT.

This clone was counted between two and nine times. The chain employs TRBV10-3 and TRBJ2-3; D not resolved. In germline, CDR1 is ENHRY, CDR2 SYGVKD. Trimming took off 5 bases at V and 4 bases at J, with 25 bases between the two ends. This CDR3 region has 18 residues. The CDR3 DNA sequence: TGTGCCATCAGTAGCCCTTTAGAAGCGATTCTCTCCTCAGATACGCAGTATTTT. Its protein is CAISSPLEAILSSDTQYF.

The chain links TRBV4-2 to TRBJ1-2, with D uncertain. The germline V and J ends were trimmed by 1 base and 4 bases, with 13 bases remaining between them. This CDR3 has 15 amino acids. Looked up from germline, CDR1 is LGHNA and CDR2 is YNFKEQ. The CDR3: CASSQGWGSFYGYTF. CDR3 in DNA: TGTGCCAGCAGCCAAGGATGGGGTAGTTTCTATGGCTACACCTTC.

This chain connects TRBV5-4 to TRBJ2-1; maybe TRBD1 (6 bases). Trimming left V 1 base short and J 5 bases short, with 10 bases between. Germline V gene data show CDR1 as SGHNT and CDR2 as YYREEE (reference sequence). This CDR3 has 14 amino acids. CDR3 residues: CASSLYTGHNEQFF. The CDR3 DNA follows: TGTGCCAGCAGCTTGTATACAGGGCACAATGAGCAGTTCTTC.

This clone was found a few times. The chain employs TRBV25-1 and TRBJ1-4; D call uncertain. The CDR3 covers 14 residues. V was pared by 4 bases and J by 7 bases, with 13 bases between. In germline, CDR1 is MGHDK, CDR2 SYGVNS. The CDR3 spells CASSGIGSGEKLFF. CDR3 DNA sequence: TGTGCCAGCAGTGGCATCGGGTCCGGTGAAAAACTGTTTTTT.